This T cell receptor (beta chain) appears in the sequencing data of a study of cytomegalovirus exposure and HLA in healthy donors. The PCR used 60 Vbeta and 13 Jbeta primers. The table came from immunoSEQ multiplex PCR; TCRdb's copy has only in-frame clones and leaves some out. The data show over 100,000 clones, with just under 80% seen just once and roughly 5.5% held by the top ten. After removal of 6 bases from V and 4 bases from J, the junction contained 3 bases not matched to a gene. Germline V lookup: CDR1 MNHEY, CDR2 SMNVEV (reference sequence). CDR3 length: 15 residues. The sequence derives from a man aged 25-45 years in good health and CMV-seronegative. The chain couples TRBV27 to TRBJ2-4; 13 bases are a match to TRBD2. Sequenced input: PBMCs. CDR3 amino acids: CASRLAGGHKNIQYF. The CDR3 nucleotides are TGTGCCAGCAGACTAGCGGGGGGGCATAAAAACATTCAGTACTTC.